What follows describes a single TCR beta chain. TCRdb keeps only in-frame clones here, not all; method: immunoSEQ multiplex PCR. The data hold 30,000 to 40,000 clones, with 85% observed a single time. The data belong to a study of blood T cell repertoires in COVID-19. Study at large: The United States, Italy and Spain supplied acute and convalescent COVID-19 samples.

The CDR3 covers 16 residues. The germline gives CDR1 MNHEY, CDR2 SMNVEV (reference sequence). V lost 2 bases and J 4 bases, leaving 15 bases between the germline ends. Sequencing was performed on peripheral blood. The sequence was obtained from a woman aged 55-75 years with active COVID-19. J is TRBJ2-1 and V is TRBV27; TRBD2 might be the D (7 bases). CDR3 residues: CASSLLGGPGYNEQFF. The CDR3 bases are TGTGCCAGCAGTTTACTGGGGGGGCCGGGATACAATGAGCAGTTCTTC.